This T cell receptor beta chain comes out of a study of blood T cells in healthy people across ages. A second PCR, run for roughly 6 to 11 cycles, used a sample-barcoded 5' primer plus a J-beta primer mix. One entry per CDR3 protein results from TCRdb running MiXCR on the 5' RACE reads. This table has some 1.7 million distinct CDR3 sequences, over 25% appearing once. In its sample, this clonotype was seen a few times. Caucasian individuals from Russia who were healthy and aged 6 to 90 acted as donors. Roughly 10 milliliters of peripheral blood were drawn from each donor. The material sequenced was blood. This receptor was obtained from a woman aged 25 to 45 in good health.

The CDR3 nucleotides read TGTGCCGCAAAGGGGTGGGATGAGCAGTTCTTC. This encodes CAAKGWDEQFF. The chain recombines TRBV28 with TRBJ2-1, with D perhaps matching TRBD1 (5 bases). Germline V gene sequence: CDR1 MDHEN, CDR2 SYDVKM. This CDR3 spans 11 amino acids. The V and J ends lost 11 bases and 8 bases respectively, with 13 bases between them.